The clone carrying this TCR beta chain was counted a single time. 60 Vbeta and 13 Jbeta primers were used in PCR. Repertoires were generated with immunoSEQ multiplex PCR, while TCRdb's copy carries only in-frame clones and drops some. There are 130,000 or so clones in the sample; around 80% occur only once, and about 3.2% lies in the top ten. This sample is drawn from a study of cytomegalovirus exposure and HLA in healthy donors. The CDR3 covers 15 residues. V was pared by 8 bases and J by 2 bases, with 16 bases between. Germline V gives CDR1 MDHEN, CDR2 SYDVKM. The TCR was taken from a man younger than 30 in good health and CMV-seropositive. The chain joins TRBV28 to TRBJ2-4; D is perhaps TRBD2 (7 bases). The sequencing sample was made of PBMCs. CDR3: CASEIGGATKNIQYF. The CDR3 nucleotides are TGTGCCAGCGAGATTGGGGGGGCAACCAAAAACATTCAGTACTTC.